This T cell receptor (beta chain) is from a study of shared clonotypes between healthy human individuals (TCRdb year 2020). For the study in its entirety: The cohort included three men and a couple of women between 18 and 49 years of age. Between about 0.9 and 9 billion PBMCs per donor were obtained by leukapheresis. To estimate repertoire size and how much clonotype sharing occurs between individuals, the study deeply sequenced the blood TCR repertoires of a handful of healthy adults. For each donor, CD4 naive and CD4 memory were each run on three plates, CD8 naive on two plates, and CD8 memory on one plate. To increase sequencing depth and limit assay-specific biases, TCR repertoire library preparation and sequencing were carried out by different laboratories using diverse techniques. The full study reports these points: Across several donors, roughly 5.1% of naive CD4, 3.5% of naive CD8, roughly 2.2% of memory CD4, and over 0.35% of memory CD8 clonotypes were shared. Larger estimated clonotype richness was generally found for naive subsets than for memory subsets. Compared with non-shared clonotypes, the clonotypes found in all four sorted-subset donors had higher generation probabilities. The genetic and exposure-history diversity represented was limited by the small number of donors. Even with the large sequencing depth, rarefaction of the sorted-subset datasets indicated that sequencing was incomplete. Only blood was sampled, and tissue TCR repertoires likely differ from those in blood. Pairwise subsampling indicated that sequencing depth was expected to affect the degree of clonotype sharing among donors.

This clone was seen a handful of times. What this receptor recognizes is not known. The sample holds no much larger clone one base away, and base qualities are not on file. TCR CDR3 regions were amplified from genomic DNA by multiplex PCR using the deep immunoSEQ assay. Extracted genomic DNA from each cell subset was distributed evenly across all wells of several immunoSEQ 96-well plates, and each plate was treated as a replicate. For sorted subsets, 200 to 250 ng of genomic DNA, equivalent to about 30,000 T cell genomes, went into each replicate PCR. Purified libraries were quantified with a Qubit 3.0 fluorometer, sized on a Bioanalyzer 2100, and re-quantified with the KAPA Library Quantification kit. Each immunoSEQ 96-well plate was sequenced on its own single-read 150-cycle Illumina NextSeq 550 flow cell. As for the original processing: Because the immunoSEQ output included only junctional sequences and no quality scores, the filtering could not be the same as the filtering used for full-length reads. To assign V/J genes and CDR3, sequences were annotated against IMGT germline references using PyIR, a Python wrapper for IgBLAST v1.9. Reads with weak V/J assignments (E-value above 1e-6), missing CDR3, stop codons, out-of-frame junctions, or ambiguous translated residues were removed. A V3J clonotype was defined by an identical inferred V gene, J gene, and CDR3 amino acid sequence. Percentage overlap between repertoires was calculated by dividing the number of shared unique clonotypes by the size of the smaller repertoire. Three approaches were used to assess repertoire richness: RTK rarefaction, the Chao1 estimator, and Recon v2.1 estimates of unobserved clonotypes. For all TCRbeta clonotypes obtained by the gDNA method from a few donors, generation probabilities were computed with OLGA. TCRdb re-hosts the immuneACCESS table, in-frame sequences only. Its copies lack some clones; in the studies checked, an unresolved V gene accounts for under half of them, and the cause for the rest is not known. The D gene and trimming were derived from the DNA, and the V and J assignments and clone size from that table. This sample is represented by more than 550,000 clones; 72% of them were singletons. About 1.8% of the sample lies in the top ten.

Clipping removes 2 bases from V and 6 bases from J, with 9 as the unmatched junction base count. From the cysteine through the phenylalanine, the CDR3 covers 16 amino acids. Here the CDR3 DNA is all that survives: 48 bases in frame from base 1. The germline V gene specifies MDHEN as CDR1 and SYDVKM as CDR2. The donors were healthy, HIV-negative adults who had no recently reported acute infections or vaccinations. Every donor was a Caucasian adult living in Nashville, Tennessee, USA. CD4+ T cells were enriched through magnetic negative selection, after which naive cells were positively selected on CD45RA and the remaining negative fraction served as the memory subset. Blood was collected by leukapheresis, and PBMCs were isolated by Ficoll-Histopaque density gradient centrifugation and then cryopreserved in liquid nitrogen vapor phase. Purity and quantity of every magnetically sorted T cell population were checked by analytical flow cytometry. From each sorted fraction, genomic DNA was isolated and quantified by UV absorbance on a Nanodrop 2000c.

The chain is assembled from TRBV28 and TRBJ2-1; a stretch of 8 junction bases matches TRBD1. The source material was memory CD4+ T cells sorted from blood. The cell subset or site label, read with the paper, signifies: CD45RA-negative fraction. This TCR derives from a woman aged 25-40 years in good health. CDR3 loop: CASSLEPGQVSNEQFF. The DNA sequence is as follows: TGTGCCAGCAGTTTAGAGCCGGGACAGGTGAGCAATGAGCAGTTCTTC. Beyond the CDR3, the reference TRBV28 and TRBJ2-1 genes provide the residues; the full variable domain reads: DVKVTQSSRYLVKRTGEKVFLECVQDMDHENMFWYRQDPGLGLRLIYFSYDVKMKEKGDIPEGYSVSREKKERFSLILESASTNQTSMYLCASSLEPGQVSNEQFFGPGTRLTVL.